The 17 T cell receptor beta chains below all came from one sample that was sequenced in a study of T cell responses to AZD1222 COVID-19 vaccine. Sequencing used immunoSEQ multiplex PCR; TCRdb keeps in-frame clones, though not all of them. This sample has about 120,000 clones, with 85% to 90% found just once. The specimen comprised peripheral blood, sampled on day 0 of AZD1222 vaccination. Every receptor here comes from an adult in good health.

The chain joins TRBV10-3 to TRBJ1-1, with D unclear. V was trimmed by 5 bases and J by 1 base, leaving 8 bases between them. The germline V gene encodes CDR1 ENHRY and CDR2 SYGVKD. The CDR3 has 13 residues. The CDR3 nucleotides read TGTGCCATCAGTACCTCAAGGAACACTGAAGCTTTCTTT. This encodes CAISTSRNTEAFF.

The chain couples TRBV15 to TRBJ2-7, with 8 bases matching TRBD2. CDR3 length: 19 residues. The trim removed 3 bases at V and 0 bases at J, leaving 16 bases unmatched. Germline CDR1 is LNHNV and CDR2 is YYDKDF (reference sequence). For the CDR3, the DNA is TGTGCCACCAGCAGTCGACCCCCGGGACTAGATTATAGCTCCTACGAGCAGTACTTC. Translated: CATSSRPPGLDYSSYEQYF.

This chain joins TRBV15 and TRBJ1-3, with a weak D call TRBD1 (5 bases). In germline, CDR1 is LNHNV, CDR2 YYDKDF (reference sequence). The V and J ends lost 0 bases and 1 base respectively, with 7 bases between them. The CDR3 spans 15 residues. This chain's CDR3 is CATSRDAGSGNTIYF. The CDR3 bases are TGTGCCACCAGCAGAGACGCAGGGTCTGGAAACACCATATATTTT.

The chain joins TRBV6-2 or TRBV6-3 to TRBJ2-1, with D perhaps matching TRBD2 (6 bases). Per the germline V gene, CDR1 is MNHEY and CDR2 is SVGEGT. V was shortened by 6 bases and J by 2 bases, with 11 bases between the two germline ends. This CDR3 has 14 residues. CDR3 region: CASSPEGTYNEQFF. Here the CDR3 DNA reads TGTGCCAGCAGCCCGGAGGGAACCTACAATGAGCAGTTCTTC.

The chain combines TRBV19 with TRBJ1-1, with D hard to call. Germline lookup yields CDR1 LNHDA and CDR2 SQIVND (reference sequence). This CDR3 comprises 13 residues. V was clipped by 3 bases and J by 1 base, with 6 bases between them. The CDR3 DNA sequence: TGTGCCAGTAGTATGACCCAGAACACTGAAGCTTTCTTT. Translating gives CASSMTQNTEAFF.

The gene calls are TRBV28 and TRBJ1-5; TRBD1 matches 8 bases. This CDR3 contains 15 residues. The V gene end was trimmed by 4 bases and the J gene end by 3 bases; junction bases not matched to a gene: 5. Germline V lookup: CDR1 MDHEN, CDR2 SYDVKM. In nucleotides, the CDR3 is TGTGCCAGCAGTTCGGGGACAGGACTCAATCAGCCCCAGCATTTT. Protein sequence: CASSSGTGLNQPQHF. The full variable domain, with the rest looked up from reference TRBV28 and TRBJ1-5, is DVKVTQSSRYLVKRTGEKVFLECVQDMDHENMFWYRQDPGLGLRLIYFSYDVKMKEKGDIPEGYSVSREKKERFSLILESASTNQTSMYLCASSSGTGLNQPQHFGDGTRLSIL.

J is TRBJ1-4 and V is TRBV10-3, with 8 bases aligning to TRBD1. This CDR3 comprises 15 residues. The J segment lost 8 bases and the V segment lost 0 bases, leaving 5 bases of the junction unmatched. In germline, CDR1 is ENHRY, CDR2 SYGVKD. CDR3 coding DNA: TGTGCCATCAGTGAGTCCCAGGGGGCAAGGGAAAAACTGTTTTTT. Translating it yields CAISESQGAREKLFF.

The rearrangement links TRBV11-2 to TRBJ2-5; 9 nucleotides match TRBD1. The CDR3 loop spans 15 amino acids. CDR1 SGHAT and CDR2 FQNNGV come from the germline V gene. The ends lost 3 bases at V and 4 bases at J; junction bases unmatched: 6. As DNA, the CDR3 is TGTGCCAGCAGCTTGGGGACAGGGTTTTTAGAGACCCAGTACTTC. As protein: CASSLGTGFLETQYF.

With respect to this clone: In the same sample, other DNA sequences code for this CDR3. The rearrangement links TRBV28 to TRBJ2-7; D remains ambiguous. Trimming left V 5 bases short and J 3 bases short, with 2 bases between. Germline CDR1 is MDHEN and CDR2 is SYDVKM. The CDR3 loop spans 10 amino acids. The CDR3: CASSGYEQYF. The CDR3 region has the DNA TGTGCCAGCAGTGGCTACGAGCAGTACTTC.

The CDR3 loop is CASSLVRGLNTEAFF. The CDR3 DNA reads TGCGCCAGCAGCTTAGTGCGGGGACTGAACACTGAAGCTTTCTTT. The chain recombines TRBV4-1 with TRBJ1-1; TRBD1 might be the D (5 bases). This CDR3 has 15 residues. With 5 bases removed from V and 0 bases from J, the gap between germline ends came to 13 bases. The germline V gene has CDR1 MGHRA and CDR2 YSYEKL.

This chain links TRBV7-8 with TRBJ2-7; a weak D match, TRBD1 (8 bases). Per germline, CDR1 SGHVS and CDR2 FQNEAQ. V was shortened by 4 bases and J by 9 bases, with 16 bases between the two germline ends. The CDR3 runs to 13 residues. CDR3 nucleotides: TGTGCCAGCAGCTCGCGGACAGGGAGGGGGCAGTACTTC. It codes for CASSSRTGRGQYF. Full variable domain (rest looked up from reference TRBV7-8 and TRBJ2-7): GAGVSQSPRYKVAKRGQDVALRCDPISGHVSLFWYQQALGQGPEFLTYFQNEAQLDKSGLPSDRFFAERPEGSVSTLKIQRTQQEDSAVYLCASSSRTGRGQYFGPGTRLTVT.

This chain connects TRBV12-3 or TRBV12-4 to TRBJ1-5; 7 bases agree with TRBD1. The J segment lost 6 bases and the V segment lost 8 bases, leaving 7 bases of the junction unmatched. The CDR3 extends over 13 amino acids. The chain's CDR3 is CASGRGGSQPQHF. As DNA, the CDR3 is TGTGCCAGCGGCAGGGGGGGTAGTCAGCCCCAGCATTTT.

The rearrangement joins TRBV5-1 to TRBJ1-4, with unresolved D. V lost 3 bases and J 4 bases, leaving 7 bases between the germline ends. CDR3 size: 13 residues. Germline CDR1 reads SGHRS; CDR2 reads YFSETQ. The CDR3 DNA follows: TGCGCCAGCAGCTCAAGGAGTAATGAAAAACTGTTTTTT. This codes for CASSSRSNEKLFF.

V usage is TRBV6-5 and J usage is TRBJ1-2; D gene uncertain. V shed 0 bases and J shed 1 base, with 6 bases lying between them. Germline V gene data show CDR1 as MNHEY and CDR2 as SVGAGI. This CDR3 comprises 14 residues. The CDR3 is CASSYSGDNYGYTF. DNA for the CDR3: TGTGCCAGCAGTTACTCTGGGGATAACTATGGCTACACCTTC.

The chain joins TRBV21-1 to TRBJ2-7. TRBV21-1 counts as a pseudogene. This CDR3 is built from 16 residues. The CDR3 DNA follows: TGTGCCAGCAGCCCAAGGGGGAGGCCGAGCTCCTACGAGCAGTACTTC. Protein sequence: CASSPRGRPSSYEQYF.

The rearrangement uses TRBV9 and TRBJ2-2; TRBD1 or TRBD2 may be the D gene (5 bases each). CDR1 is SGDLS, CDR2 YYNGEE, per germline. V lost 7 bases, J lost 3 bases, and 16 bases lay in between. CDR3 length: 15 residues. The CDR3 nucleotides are TGTGCCAGCTCGAACCCGGGACCCTACACCGGGGAGCTGTTTTTT. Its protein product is CASSNPGPYTGELFF.

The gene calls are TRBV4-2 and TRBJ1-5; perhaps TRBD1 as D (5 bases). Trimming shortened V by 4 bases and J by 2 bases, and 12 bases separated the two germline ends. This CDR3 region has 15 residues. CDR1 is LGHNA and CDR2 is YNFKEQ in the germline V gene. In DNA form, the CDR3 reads TGTGCCAGCAGCCCCAGGGCGAGTGGCAATCAGCCCCAGCATTTT. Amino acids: CASSPRASGNQPQHF.